The table lists the clone carrying this TCR beta chain with many counts. Data came from immunoSEQ multiplex PCR; TCRdb stores just in-frame clones and leaves some out. The data contain hundreds of thousands of clones, around 79% of them seen just once; the ten biggest clones take up less than 15%. The sample is drawn from a study of control samples from healthy donors and cancer patients. V lost 0 bases and J 8 bases, leaving 11 bases between the germline ends. CDR3 length: 14 residues. Germline V CDR1 and CDR2: MNHEY, SVGEGT. Sequenced sample: PBMCs. The receptor was derived from a woman aged 55 to 70 with lung cancer. The gene calls are TRBV6-2 or TRBV6-3 and TRBJ1-5; D unclear. This chain's CDR3 is CASSYSGEFEPQHF. The CDR3 DNA sequence: TGTGCCAGCAGTTACTCTGGAGAATTTGAGCCCCAGCATTTT.